The following is a TCR beta chain sequence with its context. Allocation to cohorts depended on clinical history reported by the participants. Authors' analysis steps: Quantification of nucleated cells was approximated via reference gene primer amplification. Generated by immunoSEQ multiplex PCR, the TCRdb table keeps only in-frame clones and is missing some. For V, J and clone size, that table is used; D and trimming come from the DNA. The table lists some 460,000 clones, 87% of them singletons. The record originates from a study of blood T cell repertoires in COVID-19. Study as a whole: Samples representing acute and convalescent COVID-19 were sourced from the United States, Italy and Spain. From T cells, B-cell-depleted T cells, or PBMCs came the material, which was cDNA or gDNA.

Trimming took 1 base from V and 5 from J; bases not matched to a gene: 13. CDR1 and CDR2 (germline): MGHRA, YSYEKL. The CDR3 has 19 residues. The chain uses TRBV4-1 and TRBJ2-5; 13 nucleotides align to TRBD2. The source of this sequence is a woman under 30 with acute COVID-19. The sequencing sample was made of PBMCs or T cells enriched from blood (not recorded which). This chain's CDR3 is CASSQGWTSGRFGQETQYF. As DNA, the CDR3 is TGCGCCAGCAGCCAAGGTTGGACTAGCGGGAGATTCGGTCAGGAGACCCAGTACTTC.